This is a list of T cell receptor beta chains from one sample in a study of human T cells and chemical hapten exposure. TCRdb re-called the RACE reads through MiXCR, storing one row per CDR3 protein. The sample consists of a few hundred thousand distinct CDR3 sequences, around 5% of them appearing once. The material was whole blood, obtained in connection with sensitization to the hapten diphenylcyclopropenone (DPC). Receptors originate from a woman younger than 35 with alopecia areata. Some clones in this sample may be carry-over from other donors' samples. Each CDR3 is given with its conserved first and last residue. D genes are given only for firm matches. A row's size may be missing; if present it is once, few, many or a size class.

>TRBV14|TRBJ2-3|.|.
CTSSQDRSELDTQYF
TGTACCAGCAGCCAAGATAGGTCCGAACTGGATACGCAGTATTTT
>TRBV4-2|TRBJ1-1|TRBD1|many
CASSQDGAGGDEAFF
TGTGCCAGCAGCCAAGATGGCGCAGGGGGCGATGAAGCTTTCTTT
>TRBV28|TRBJ1-5|TRBD1|few
CASSPVLTGGNGNQPQHF
TGTGCCAGCAGTCCCGTCCTCACAGGGGGAAACGGCAATCAGCCCCAGCATTTT
>TRBV12-5|TRBJ2-5|.|few
CASGLVLGYQETQYF
TGTGCTAGTGGTTTGGTACTGGGGTACCAAGAGACCCAGTACTTC
>TRBV7-7|TRBJ1-1|.|many
CASSSRDGTEAFF
TGTGCTAGCAGCTCCCGGGACGGAACTGAAGCTTTCTTT
>TRBV6-5|TRBJ1-2|TRBD1|few
CASSYSFAGGYGYTF
TGTGCCAGCAGTTACTCTTTTGCAGGGGGCTATGGCTACACCTTC
>TRBV3-1|TRBJ2-5|.|.
CASSQGGYQETQYF
TGTGCCAGCAGCCAGGGCGGGTACCAAGAGACCCAGTACTTC
>TRBV20-1|TRBJ1-5|TRBD1|.
CSASLGQGHQPQHF
TGCAGTGCTAGCTTGGGACAGGGCCATCAGCCCCAGCATTTT
>TRBV20-1|TRBJ2-2|TRBD2|few
CSARGLAGGHSGELFF
TGCAGTGCAAGGGGACTAGCGGGCGGACATAGCGGGGAGCTGTTTTTT
>TRBV5-1|TRBJ2-3|.|.
CASSWNPTLSTDTQYF
TGCGCCAGCAGCTGGAATCCGACTCTCAGCACAGATACGCAGTATTTT